This T cell receptor beta chain was retrieved from a study of T-cell memory formation after mild COVID-19. Overall study findings and caveats: Those CD4+ clones that contracted were mainly in CM and EM (CD8+ ones in EMRA).

Constant-segment primers served in 5'RACE that generated TCR alpha and TCR beta cDNA libraries bearing sample barcodes and UMIs. In TCRdb, the 5' RACE reads were re-called with MiXCR into one record per CDR3 protein. Of 100,000 or so distinct CDR3 sequences listed, more than 9.5% are singletons. This clonotype came up a few times. Its antigen remains unknown. This receptor was identified in a young man who had mild COVID-19 (a few samples of this study predate the infection). Cell type and time point are not known. The sequenced material came from PBMCs or a T cell subset sorted from them (not recorded which).

CDR3 amino acids: CASSGLAGGYNEQFF. CDR3 bases: TGTGCCAGCAGTGGACTAGCGGGGGGCTACAATGAGCAGTTCTTC. The J gene is TRBJ2-1, the V gene TRBV6-1, with 13 bases lining up with TRBD2. With 4 bases clipped from V and 3 bases from J, the junction kept 0 bases outside the gene matches. The germline V gene has CDR1 MNHNS and CDR2 SASEGT. CDR3 length equals 15 residues.